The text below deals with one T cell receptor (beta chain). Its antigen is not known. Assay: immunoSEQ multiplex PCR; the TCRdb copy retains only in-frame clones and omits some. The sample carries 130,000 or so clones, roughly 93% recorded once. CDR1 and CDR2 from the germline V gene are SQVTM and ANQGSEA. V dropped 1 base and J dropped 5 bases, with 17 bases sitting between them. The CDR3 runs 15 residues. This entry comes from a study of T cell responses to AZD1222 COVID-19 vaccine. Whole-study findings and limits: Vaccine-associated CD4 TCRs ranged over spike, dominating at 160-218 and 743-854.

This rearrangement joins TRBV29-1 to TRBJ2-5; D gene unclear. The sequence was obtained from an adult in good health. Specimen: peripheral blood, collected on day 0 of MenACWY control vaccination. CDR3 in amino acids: CSVEGLVATRETQYF. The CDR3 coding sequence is TGCAGCGTTGAAGGCTTAGTCGCTACCAGGGAGACCCAGTACTTC.